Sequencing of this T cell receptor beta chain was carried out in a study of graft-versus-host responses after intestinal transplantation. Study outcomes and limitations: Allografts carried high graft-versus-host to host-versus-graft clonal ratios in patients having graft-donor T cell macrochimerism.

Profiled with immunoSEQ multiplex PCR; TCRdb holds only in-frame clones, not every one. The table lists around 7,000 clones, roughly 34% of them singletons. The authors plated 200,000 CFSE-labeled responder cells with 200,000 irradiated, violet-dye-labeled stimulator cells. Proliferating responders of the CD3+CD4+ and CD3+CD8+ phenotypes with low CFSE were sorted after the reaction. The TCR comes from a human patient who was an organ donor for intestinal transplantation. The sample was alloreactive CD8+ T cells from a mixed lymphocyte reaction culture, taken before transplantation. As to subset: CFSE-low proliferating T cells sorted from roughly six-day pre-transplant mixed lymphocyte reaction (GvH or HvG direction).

The CDR3 nucleotides read TGTGCCAGCAGCAATGCGGGGGGATCCCACGGCTACACCTTC. This sequence encodes CASSNAGGSHGYTF. The chain is built from TRBV21-1 and TRBJ1-2. TRBV21-1 is a listed pseudogene. The CDR3 runs 14 residues.